The present TCR beta chain was sequenced within a study of breast tumors, draining lymph nodes, adjacent tissues. Study conclusions and caveats: Tumor TCR diversity was below lymph nodes but above nontumor tissue. Data fit most tumor T cells coming from lymph node, expanding in tumor. Tumor and nontumor repertoires were significantly more similar in luminal-like than in basal-like breast cancer.

The germline V gene encodes CDR1 SGHTS and CDR2 YDEGEE. V shed 6 bases and J 7 bases; nucleotides not matched to a gene: 12. The CDR3 is 14 residues long. This clonotype was found many times. The target antigen is unknown. The lymph nodes were axillary draining lymph nodes from breast cancer patients. Using its own MiXCR run on the multiplex PCR reads, TCRdb lists one record per CDR3 protein. The profile shows fewer than 200,000 distinct CDR3 sequences, 30% to 35% of them singletons. This TCR came from a female donor with breast cancer. Some clones in this sample may be carry-over from other donors' samples. The chain joins TRBV5-8 to TRBJ2-5, with TRBD2 identical over 7 bases. Sequenced material: axillary lymph node tissue. CDR3 coding DNA: TGTGCCAGCACCACTCTAGCGGCCCCAGGGACCCAGTACTTC. This codes for CASTTLAAPGTQYF.